The text below deals with one T cell receptor beta chain. The target antigen is unknown. These data come from a study of brain T cells in children with intractable seizures. Regarding the study as a whole: Clones missing pre-surgery may reflect undersampling of that blood sample. Patients' HCMV serostatus was unknown; virus specificity rests on CDR3 similarity alone.

The assay was immunoSEQ multiplex PCR, and TCRdb's table has in-frame clones only and misses some. The sample yields approximately 44,000 clones, around 90% seen once. This CDR3 is built from 16 residues. Germline assignment: CDR1 MGHRA and CDR2 YSYEKL. Unmatched junction bases numbered 14, after V lost 3 bases and J lost 8 bases. The sequenced cases were selected for having the highest brain T cell transcript signatures. Before surgery, patients took at least one anti-epileptic drug. V and J are TRBV4-1 and TRBJ2-3; 7 positions agree with TRBD1. The source material was peripheral blood, sampled at surgery. The sequence came from a girl aged 2 to 10 with tuberous sclerosis and intractable seizures. CDR3 amino acids: CASSHPWTGSLATQYF. The CDR3 nucleotides read TGCGCCAGCAGCCACCCATGGACAGGTTCTCTTGCTACGCAGTATTTT.